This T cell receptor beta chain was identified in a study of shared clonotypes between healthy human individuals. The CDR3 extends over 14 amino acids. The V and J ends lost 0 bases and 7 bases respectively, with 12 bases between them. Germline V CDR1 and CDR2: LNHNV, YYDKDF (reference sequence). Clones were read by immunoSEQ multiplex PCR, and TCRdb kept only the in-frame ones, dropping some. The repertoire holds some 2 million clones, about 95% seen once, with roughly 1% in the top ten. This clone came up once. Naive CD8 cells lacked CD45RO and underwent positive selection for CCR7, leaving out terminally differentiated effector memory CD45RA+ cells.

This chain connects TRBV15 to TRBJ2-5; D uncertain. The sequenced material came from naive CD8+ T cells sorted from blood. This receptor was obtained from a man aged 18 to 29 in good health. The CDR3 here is CATSRDLADRTQYF. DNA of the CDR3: TGTGCCACCAGCAGAGATCTCGCGGATCGGACCCAGTACTTC. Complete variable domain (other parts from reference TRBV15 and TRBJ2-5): DAMVIQNPRYQVTQFGKPVTLSCSQTLNHNVMYWYQQKSSQAPKLLFHYYDKDFNNEADTPDNFQSRRPNTSFCFLDIRSPGLGDTAMYLCATSRDLADRTQYFGPGTRLLVL.